These 11 T cell receptor beta chains came from one sample sequenced in a study of brain T cells in children with intractable seizures. Sequencing used immunoSEQ multiplex PCR; TCRdb keeps in-frame clones, though not all of them. This table holds hundreds of thousands of clones, 85% to 95% found once. Time point: blood from clinic visit 5 months post-surgery; TSC patient then seizure free. This sample comprised peripheral blood, obtained around 5 months after surgery. The receptors shown here come from a boy in the first two years of life with tuberous sclerosis and intractable seizures.

The CDR3 is CASSLDREKLFF. The CDR3 DNA sequence: TGTGCCAGCAGCTTAGATCGTGAAAAACTGTTTTTT. The chain has TRBV11-2 and TRBJ1-4; D call uncertain. The germline V gene has CDR1 SGHAT and CDR2 FQNNGV. The CDR3 totals 12 residues. The V end was cut by 0 bases, the J end by 7 bases, with 3 bases between.

The V call is TRBV19, the J call TRBJ2-7; D is perhaps TRBD2 (6 bases). Per germline, CDR1 LNHDA and CDR2 SQIVND (reference sequence). Between the trimmed V and J ends, which lost 5 bases and 5 bases, there was a span of 25 bases. The CDR3 is made up of 17 amino acids. In DNA, the CDR3 is TGTGCCAGTAGTGAAGGTTTGATTAGCGGAAACAAAAACGAGCAGTACTTC. Translating it yields CASSEGLISGNKNEQYF.

Here the CDR3 DNA reads TGTGCCAGCAGCGGTAGCGGGACGAGCACAGATACGCAGTATTTT. This gives the protein CASSGSGTSTDTQYF. The chain combines TRBV9 with TRBJ2-3; 8 bases match TRBD2. In germline, CDR1 is SGDLS, CDR2 YYNGEE. V lost 3 bases, J lost 0 bases, and 3 bases stayed unmatched. This CDR3 spans 15 amino acids.

This clone was seen just once. The chain couples TRBV24-1 to TRBJ2-3, with 9 bases identical to TRBD2. This CDR3 has 16 residues. CDR1 and CDR2 (germline): KGHDR, SFDVKD. Trimming at V came to 3 bases and at J to 4 bases, leaving 7 bases not matched to a gene. The CDR3 DNA sequence: TGTGCCACCAGTGATCCTAGCGGGAAGGCCTCAGATACGCAGTATTTT. Its protein product is CATSDPSGKASDTQYF.

V usage is TRBV3-1 (or the pseudogene TRBV3-2) and J usage is TRBJ2-5; TRBD1 matches 7 bases. This CDR3 contains 16 residues. V lost 0 bases and J lost 6; bases outside the gene matches: 10. Germline values: CDR1 LGHDT, CDR2 YNNKEL (reference sequence). CDR3 nucleotides: TGTGCCAGCAGCCAAGATTTTAGGGGGCCGAGGAAGACCCAGTACTTC. It encodes CASSQDFRGPRKTQYF.

The V call is TRBV30, the J call TRBJ1-6, with D unclear. Between the trimmed V and J ends, which lost 7 bases and 0 bases, there was a span of 10 bases. Germline assignment: CDR1 GTSNPN and CDR2 SVGIG (reference sequence). There are 14 residues in the CDR3. Here the CDR3 DNA reads TGTGCCTATGGGTCAGACTCCTATAATTCACCCCTCCACTTT. Translating gives CAYGSDSYNSPLHF.

The chain is built from TRBV3-1 (or the pseudogene TRBV3-2) and TRBJ1-4; tentatively, D is TRBD1 (6 bases). The CDR3 runs to 16 residues. Germline V gene data show CDR1 as LGHDT and CDR2 as YNNKEL (reference sequence). V lost 2 bases and J lost 5, with 15 bases in between. The CDR3 protein is CASSQRPGHGNEKLFF. CDR3 DNA: TGTGCCAGCAGCCAACGTCCGGGACACGGAAATGAAAAACTGTTTTTT.

This clone was seen only a few times. The chain combines TRBV7-9 with TRBJ1-5; D is unclear. The germline gives CDR1 SEHNR, CDR2 FQNEAQ (reference sequence). Trimming shortened V by 2 bases and J by 3 bases, and 8 bases separated the two germline ends. The CDR3 runs to 14 residues. This CDR3 is CASSLKGPNQPQHF. CDR3 DNA: TGTGCCAGCAGCTTAAAAGGGCCCAATCAGCCCCAGCATTTT.

V and J are TRBV12-3 or TRBV12-4 and TRBJ2-1; D not resolved. With 7 bases removed from V and 5 bases from J, the gap between germline ends came to 6 bases. This CDR3 has 11 residues. CDR3 amino acids: CASTLNNEQFF. The DNA of the CDR3 is TGTGCCAGCACCTTAAACAATGAGCAGTTCTTC.

J is TRBJ2-2 and V is TRBV10-3; 11 bases are a match to TRBD2. Germline V gene data show CDR1 as ENHRY and CDR2 as SYGVKD. Losses at the gene ends were 4 bases for V and 5 bases for J; bases not matched to a gene: 0. The CDR3 consists of 14 residues. The CDR3 coding sequence is TGTGCCATCAGTGGGACTAGCGGGACCGGGGAGCTGTTTTTT. Translating it yields CAISGTSGTGELFF.

The genes are TRBV7-9 and TRBJ2-2; 14 positions match TRBD2. The CDR3 covers 16 residues. Germline V gene lookup returns CDR1 SEHNR and CDR2 FQNEAQ (reference sequence). J was trimmed by 4 bases and V by 5 bases; bases with no gene match: 3. In DNA, the CDR3 is TGTGCCAGCAGCACTGGGACTAGCGGGGGCACCGGGGAGCTGTTTTTT. Translated, it gives CASSTGTSGGTGELFF. The variable domain in full, with the rest retrieved from reference TRBV7-9 and TRBJ2-2, is DTGVSQNPRHKITKRGQNVTFRCDPISEHNRLYWYRQTLGQGPEFLTYFQNEAQLEKSRLLSDRFSAERPKGSFSTLEIQRTEQGDSAMYLCASSTGTSGGTGELFFGEGSRLTVL.